This TCR beta chain was sequenced during a study of human versus mouse CDR3 diversity and MHC coevolution (dated by TCRdb to 2016 to 2017). In terms of the full investigation: According to reports, the immunoSEQ assay can detect one in 200,000 T cells and keeps multiplex PCR amplification bias to a minimum. As a reference point for TCR selection on multiple MHC II alleles, the study used human naive CD4 T cell repertoires and compared them against human-TCR-locus transgenic mice that have a single MHC II. The human cohort was made up of three healthy volunteer blood donors, who at collection were aged 30 to 40, 40 to 49 and 60 to 69, one donor in each range. Valid reads per sample ranged from about 0.6 x 10^7 to 1.6 x 10^7 across mouse and human samples. Results the study describes overall, beyond this receptor: On average, more CDR3 deletions and insertions were observed in humans than in mice, indicating greater exonuclease and TdT activity. iCHAO1 estimates gave humans the largest TCR beta repertoire, some 1.5 million clonotypes, attributed likely to selection by multiple MHC II molecules. Because human T cells were selected on roughly 6 MHC II alleles, repertoire diversity in humans and mice was not considered directly comparable. Two of the three human donors showed the lowest clonal inequality scores among all compared groups.

Naive CD4 T cells, defined as CD45RO-negative and CD62L-positive, were isolated from PBMCs by fluorescence-activated cell sorting. Around 50 ml of fresh peripheral blood was collected from each donor, and PBMCs were isolated by Ficoll density centrifugation. Cells were sorted on a FACSAria III instrument, and every sample had a purity above 85%. Looking up the germline V gene yields CDR1 MNHNS and CDR2 SASEGT. V is pared back by 6 bases and J by 0 bases, with 8 bases lying between the germline termini. Taken from cysteine to phenylalanine, the CDR3 has 13 residues. Of the read, only the CDR3 DNA is kept; its 39 bases are in frame from base 1. The QIAGEN blood and tissue kit was used to extract genomic DNA from sorted cells, and the DNA was quantified on a NanoDrop 1000. Deep sequencing and quantification of TCR alpha and beta chains were performed on the immunoSEQ platform by multiplex PCR of genomic DNA. Concerning the study's data processing: IMGT gene and region definitions were used to annotate TCR sequences. Out-of-frame rearrangements served as a stand-in for the preselection repertoire and were compared with in-frame clonotypes. Repertoire size was estimated with the iCHAO1 estimator supplied with the immunoSEQ platform. A Gini index based on the Lorenz curve was applied to in-frame amino acid clonotypes to measure clonal inequality. Shared clonotypes were counted with the intersect function of the R package tcR, and similarity was scored with the Jaccard index. Principal component analysis of V, J and V-J usage frequencies was run with the R prcomp function without normalization. In its TCRdb copy, this immuneACCESS table keeps in-frame sequences only and misses some clones. Where compared with another copy, unresolved V genes explain less than half of these, and the others have no known cause. V and J calls plus clone size are reproduced from that table; the DNA served to infer D and trimming. In all, the sample holds approximately 81,000 clones, and approximately 92% of those were seen once. The ten largest clones capture approximately 1.5% of the sample.

Comment on this clone: Its target antigen remains unknown. No much larger clone exists at a distance of one base, and base qualities are not known.

The sample was naive CD4+ T cells from blood. The intended sense of this specimen's cell subset or site label: CD45RO-negative CD62L-positive naive CD4 T cells. The sequence was collected from a person between 25 and 70 years old in good health. The chain uses TRBV6-1 and TRBJ1-1, with TRBD1 perhaps the D gene, on 5 matching bases. The DNA reads as follows: TGTGCCAGCAGGGACACCATGAACACTGAAGCTTTCTTT. The translation is CASRDTMNTEAFF.